Here is one T cell receptor beta chain with its context. The V gene's germline CDR1 is DFQATT and CDR2 SNEGSKA (reference sequence). Deletions cut 3 bases from V and 4 bases from J, with 13 bases between. This CDR3 comprises 14 residues. The data originate from a study of blood T cell repertoires in COVID-19. Assay: immunoSEQ multiplex PCR; the TCRdb copy retains only in-frame clones and omits some. This sample carries 140,000 to 150,000 clones, roughly 84% of them seen once, and the ten largest clones take 4.8%. Sequenced: peripheral blood. The clonotype comes from a human donor in a cohort sampled during active COVID-19. The chain joins TRBV20-1 to TRBJ1-5, with TRBD1 as a possible D gene (5 bases). The CDR3 region is CSASPPGGNQPQHF. The CDR3 DNA follows: TGCAGTGCTAGTCCTCCGGGGGGGAATCAGCCCCAGCATTTT.